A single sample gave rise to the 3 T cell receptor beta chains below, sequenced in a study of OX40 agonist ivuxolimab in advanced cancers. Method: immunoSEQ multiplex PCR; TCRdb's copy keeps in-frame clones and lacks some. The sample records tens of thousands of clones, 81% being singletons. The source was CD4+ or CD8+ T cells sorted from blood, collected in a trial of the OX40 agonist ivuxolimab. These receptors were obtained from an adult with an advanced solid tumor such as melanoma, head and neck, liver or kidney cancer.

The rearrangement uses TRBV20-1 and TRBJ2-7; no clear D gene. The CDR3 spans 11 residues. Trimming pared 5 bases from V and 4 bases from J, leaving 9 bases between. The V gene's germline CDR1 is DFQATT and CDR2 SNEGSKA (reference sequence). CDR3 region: CSASRLYEQYF. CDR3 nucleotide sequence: TGCAGTGCTTCCAGATTATACGAGCAGTACTTC.

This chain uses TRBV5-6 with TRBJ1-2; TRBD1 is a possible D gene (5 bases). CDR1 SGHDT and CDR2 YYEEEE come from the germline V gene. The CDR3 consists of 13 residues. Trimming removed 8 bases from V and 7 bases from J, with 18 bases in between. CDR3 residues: CASTRRGLVGYTF. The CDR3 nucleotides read TGTGCCAGTACCAGGAGGGGCTTAGTTGGCTACACCTTC.

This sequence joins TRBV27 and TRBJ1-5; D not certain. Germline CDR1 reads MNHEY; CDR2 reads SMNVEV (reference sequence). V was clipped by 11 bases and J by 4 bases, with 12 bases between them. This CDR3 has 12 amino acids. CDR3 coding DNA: TGTGCCTCGCGCGCTTCAAATCAGCCCCAGCATTTT. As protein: CASRASNQPQHF.